Each of the 24 T cell receptor beta chains below was sequenced from the same sample in a study of patients and donors after allogeneic stem cell transplantation. MiXCR, applied by TCRdb to the RT-PCR reads, yields one record per CDR3 protein. Found here are about 150,000 distinct CDR3 sequences, about 40% of them singletons; the top ten hold 40% to 55%. Material for sequencing was blood, either unsorted or a sorted T cell fraction (not recorded which). These receptors were obtained from a human donor who was either an allogeneic HSCT recipient or a stem cell or donor lymphocyte infusion donor (not recorded which). It is not recorded whose cells these are; they may come from a transplant donor.

This clonotype was recorded a few times. This chain links TRBV6-5 with TRBJ1-2, with 11 nucleotides matching TRBD1. This CDR3 comprises 14 residues. The junction had 2 bases not matched to a gene; V was cut back by 4 bases and J by 4 bases. CDR1 is MNHEY, CDR2 SVGAGI, per germline. DNA for the CDR3: TGTGCCAGCAGTTGGACAGGGGGCAGCTATGGCTACACCTTC. Residues: CASSWTGGSYGYTF.

The chain couples TRBV7-3 to TRBJ1-1; no clear D. CDR3 length: 15 amino acids. V was clipped by 1 base and J by 3 bases, with 12 bases between them. Germline V CDR1 and CDR2: SGHTA, FQGTGA. CDR3 coding DNA: TGTGCCAGCAGCTTAAAGGCAGGTCGGGACACTGAAGCTTTCTTT. Its translation: CASSLKAGRDTEAFF.

This clonotype was counted only a few times. At one of its ends the junction is not consistent with the germline gene, which may arise from a read error. The chain is built from TRBV18 and TRBJ1-2, with a possible D match to TRBD1 (6 bases). Germline V gives CDR1 KGHSH, CDR2 LQKENI. This CDR3 is 15 amino acids long. The CDR3 loop reads CASSPLEGANYGYTF. The CDR3 DNA follows: TGTGCCAGCTCCCCACTGGAGGGGGCTAACTATGGCTACACCTTC.

The chain has TRBV19 and TRBJ2-2, with D possibly being TRBD2 (6 bases). CDR3 length: 16 residues. CDR1 and CDR2 from the germline V gene are LNHDA and SQIVND (reference sequence). V was pared by 4 bases and J by 2 bases, with 14 bases between. In DNA, the CDR3 is TGTGCCAGTAGTAAGGGGCGGGGAGACAACACCGGGGAGCTGTTTTTT. Translated, it gives CASSKGRGDNTGELFF.

The chain is built from TRBV2 and TRBJ1-4; D call uncertain. The V end lost 7 bases, the J end lost 2 bases, and 8 bases lay between the germline ends. The CDR3 loop spans 13 amino acids. Germline CDR1 and CDR2: SNHLY and FYNNEI. The DNA of the CDR3 is TGTGCCAGCAATTCCGGGACTAATGAAAAACTGTTTTTT. It encodes CASNSGTNEKLFF.

The chain links TRBV24-1 to TRBJ2-3, with TRBD1 matching 9 bases. Germline V gives CDR1 KGHDR, CDR2 SFDVKD. J gave up 4 bases and V 7 bases, and 2 bases lay outside the gene matches. The CDR3 has 13 amino acids. CDR3 loop: CATRGDRADTQYF. CDR3 DNA: TGTGCCACCAGGGGGGACAGGGCAGATACGCAGTATTTT.

The gene calls are TRBV19 and TRBJ1-1, with D perhaps TRBD1 (5 bases). The ends were cut back, 3 bases at V and 4 bases at J, with 9 bases in the middle. The CDR3 covers 13 residues. Germline V lookup: CDR1 LNHDA, CDR2 SQIVND (reference sequence). The CDR3 reads CASSMGTATEAFF. DNA for the CDR3: TGTGCCAGTAGTATGGGGACGGCCACTGAAGCTTTCTTT.

This clonotype was seen only a few times. The chain carries TRBV5-6 and TRBJ1-4, with 7 bases identical to TRBD1. After removal of 4 bases from V and 2 bases from J, the junction contained 5 bases not matched to a gene. Germline CDR1 SGHDT, CDR2 YYEEEE. This CDR3 is 15 amino acids long. CDR3 nucleotide sequence: TGTGCCAGCAGCCATGACAGGGTCACTAATGAAAAACTGTTTTTT. Amino acids: CASSHDRVTNEKLFF.

The J gene is TRBJ2-3, the V gene TRBV5-1, with D possibly TRBD1 on 6 matching bases. Trimming took off 1 base at V and 2 bases at J, with 8 bases between the two ends. Germline V lookup: CDR1 SGHRS, CDR2 YFSETQ. This CDR3 is built from 14 residues. The CDR3 spells CASSLNRDTDTQYF. CDR3 nucleotide sequence: TGCGCCAGCAGCTTGAACAGGGACACAGATACGCAGTATTTT.

The chain couples TRBV7-9 to TRBJ2-3, with D unclear. Trimming removed 0 bases from V and 0 bases from J, with 7 bases in between. This CDR3 is 15 amino acids long. Germline values: CDR1 SEHNR, CDR2 FQNEAQ (reference sequence). The CDR3 bases are TGTGCCAGCAGCTTAGCGGTCGCCAGCACAGATACGCAGTATTTT. Residues: CASSLAVASTDTQYF.

This clonotype was counted a few times. The chain recombines TRBV6-5 with TRBJ2-1; the match to TRBD2 covers 10 bases. CDR3 length: 16 residues. V lost 5 bases, J lost 6 bases, and 10 bases stayed unmatched. Germline CDR1 is MNHEY and CDR2 is SVGAGI. CDR3 sequence (DNA): TGTGCCAGCAGTCGTATAGCGGGGGGCTCACCCAATGAGCAGTTCTTC. This translates into CASSRIAGGSPNEQFF.

This clonotype was detected many times. The chain combines TRBV4-2 with TRBJ1-5; a possible D gene is TRBD1 (5 bases). Germline V CDR1 and CDR2: LGHNA, YNFKEQ. The CDR3 contains 13 residues. The V end was cut by 4 bases, the J end by 7 bases, with 11 bases between. CDR3 in DNA: TGTGCCAGCAGCCGGGACGTAAGCCAGCCCCAGCATTTT. Its translation is CASSRDVSQPQHF.

J is TRBJ1-5 and V is TRBV12-3 or TRBV12-4; 8 bases are a match to TRBD1. Trimming took 6 bases from V and 5 from J; bases not matched to a gene: 6. This CDR3 has 14 residues. CDR3 sequence reads: CASSPDRVYQPQHF. Here the CDR3 DNA reads TGTGCCAGCAGCCCGGACAGGGTATATCAGCCCCAGCATTTT.

This clonotype was counted a few times. V is TRBV7-8 and J is TRBJ1-1; D uncertain. The CDR3 is made up of 16 amino acids. The germline V and J ends were trimmed by 5 bases and 0 bases, with 16 bases remaining between them. Germline CDR1 reads SGHVS; CDR2 reads FQNEAQ. The CDR3 protein is CASSPRFGQLNTEAFF. As DNA, the CDR3 is TGTGCCAGCAGCCCCCGATTTGGGCAGCTGAACACTGAAGCTTTCTTT.

This clonotype was detected a few times. This sequence joins TRBV29-1 and TRBJ1-1; TRBD1 matches at 7 bases. Germline trimming cut 8 bases from V and 1 base from J; bases unmatched to any gene: 4. CDR3 length equals 12 residues. CDR1 is SQVTM and CDR2 is ANQGSEA in the germline V gene. The CDR3 DNA is TGCAGCACGGGACAGAAGAACACTGAAGCTTTCTTT. This translates into CSTGQKNTEAFF.

About this clonotype itself: An end of the junction does not agree with germline; a read error may underlie this. The chain recombines TRBV5-6 with TRBJ2-5; TRBD1 might be the D (6 bases). The germline V gene encodes CDR1 SGHDT and CDR2 YYEEEE. The CDR3 totals 14 residues. CDR3: CTSSLGTLQETQYF. The CDR3 DNA sequence: TGTACCAGCAGCTTGGGGACATTACAAGAGACCCAGTACTTC.

V gene TRBV3-1 combines with J gene TRBJ2-3, with D possibly matching TRBD2 (5 bases). The germline V and J ends were trimmed by 0 bases and 4 bases, with 8 bases remaining between them. The germline CDR1 and CDR2 sequences are LGHDT and YNNKEL (reference sequence). CDR3 length equals 14 residues. CDR3 DNA sequence: TGTGCCAGCAGCCAAGACCCGGGGTCAGATACGCAGTATTTT. This codes for CASSQDPGSDTQYF.

The table lists this clonotype with a few counts. The J gene is TRBJ1-6, the V gene TRBV12-3 or TRBV12-4, with D perhaps TRBD1 (5 bases). The germline V and J ends were trimmed by 9 bases and 7 bases, with 25 bases remaining between them. The CDR3 extends over 17 amino acids. The CDR3 here is CASKGTNRKRGNSPLHF. Here the CDR3 DNA reads TGTGCCAGTAAGGGGACCAACAGGAAACGGGGCAATTCACCCCTCCACTTT.

At least ten counts were recorded for this clonotype. V usage is TRBV20-1 and J usage is TRBJ1-1; 7 bases map to TRBD1. This CDR3 has 15 residues. The junction had 6 bases not matched to a gene; V was cut back by 2 bases and J by 0 bases. CDR1 DFQATT and CDR2 SNEGSKA come from the germline V gene (reference sequence). Written as DNA, the CDR3 is TGCAGTGCTAGACCCCTGGGACAGTTGAACACTGAAGCTTTCTTT. Translation: CSARPLGQLNTEAFF.

J is TRBJ2-3 and V is TRBV10-3, with a weak D call TRBD2 (7 bases). The CDR3 length is 18 residues. Germline assignment: CDR1 ENHRY and CDR2 SYGVKD. V lost 3 bases to trimming and J lost 0 bases, with 19 bases between them. The CDR3 nucleotides are TGTGCCATCAGTGATAGCTGGCGGGGGCCTAAGAGCACAGATACGCAGTATTTT. It is translated as CAISDSWRGPKSTDTQYF.

This clonotype was picked up a small number of times. The chain joins TRBV24-1 to TRBJ2-7; D gene ambiguous. Germline V gene sequence: CDR1 KGHDR, CDR2 SFDVKD. This CDR3 is built from 13 residues. V shed 6 bases and J shed 5 bases, with 13 bases lying between them. Here the CDR3 DNA reads TGTGCCACCAGTTACTGGCCTGTCAACGAGCAGTACGTC. This gives the protein CATSYWPVNEQYV.

This clonotype was detected a few times. CDR3 DNA: TGTGCCAGCAGCCCCCGCCGTGGGGGGAACACTGAAGCTTTCTTT. It encodes CASSPRRGGNTEAFF. The chain is built from TRBV7-9 and TRBJ1-1; maybe TRBD1 (5 bases). The CDR3 totals 15 residues. V shed 5 bases and J shed 1 base, with 14 bases lying between them. Looked up from germline, CDR1 is SEHNR and CDR2 is FQNEAQ (reference sequence).

This clonotype was seen only a few times. The rearrangement joins TRBV7-3 to TRBJ2-2, with 9 bases aligning to TRBD2. The CDR3 contains 16 residues. CDR1 is SGHTA and CDR2 is FQGTGA in the germline V gene. After removal of 5 bases from V and 5 bases from J, the junction contained 9 bases not matched to a gene. This CDR3 is CASSQPGLAGTGELFF. CDR3 coding DNA: TGTGCCAGCAGCCAACCGGGACTAGCCGGTACCGGGGAGCTGTTTTTT. Complete variable domain (other parts from reference TRBV7-3 and TRBJ2-2): GAGVSQTPSNKVTEKGKYVELRCDPISGHTALYWYRQSLGQGPEFLIYFQGTGAADDSGLPNDRFFAVRPEGSVSTLKIQRTERGDSAVYLCASSQPGLAGTGELFFGEGSRLTVL.

The table lists this clonotype with many counts. The chain joins TRBV27 to TRBJ1-5; TRBD1 matches at 8 bases. The CDR3 has 14 amino acids. In germline, CDR1 is MNHEY, CDR2 SMNVEV (reference sequence). With V trimmed by 5 bases and J by 10 bases, 10 bases remained unmatched. This chain's CDR3 is CASSLGQGIEPQHF. The CDR3 DNA reads as TGTGCCAGCAGTCTAGGACAGGGCATCGAACCCCAGCATTTT.